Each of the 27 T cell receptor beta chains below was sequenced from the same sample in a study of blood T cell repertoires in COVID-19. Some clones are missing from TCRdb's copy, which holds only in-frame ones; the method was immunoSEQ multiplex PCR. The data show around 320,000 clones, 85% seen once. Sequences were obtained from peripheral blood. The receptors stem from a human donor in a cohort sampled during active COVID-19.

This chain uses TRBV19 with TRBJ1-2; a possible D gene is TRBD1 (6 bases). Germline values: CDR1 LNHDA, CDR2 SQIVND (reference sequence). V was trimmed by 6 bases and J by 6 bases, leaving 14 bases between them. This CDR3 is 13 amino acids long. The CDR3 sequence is CASRVTGEDGYTF. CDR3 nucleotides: TGTGCCAGTAGGGTGACAGGCGAGGATGGCTACACCTTC.

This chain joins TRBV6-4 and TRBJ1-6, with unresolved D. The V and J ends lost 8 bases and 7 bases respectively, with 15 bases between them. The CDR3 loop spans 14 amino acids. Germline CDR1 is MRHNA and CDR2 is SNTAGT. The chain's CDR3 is CASGFRVPNSPLHF. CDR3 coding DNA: TGTGCCAGCGGGTTCCGGGTACCCAATTCACCCCTCCACTTT.

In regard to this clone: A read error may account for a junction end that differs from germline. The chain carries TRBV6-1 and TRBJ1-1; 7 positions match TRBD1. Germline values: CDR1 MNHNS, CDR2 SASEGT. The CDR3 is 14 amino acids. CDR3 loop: CASREGTANTEAFF. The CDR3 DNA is TGTGCCAGCAGGGAAGGGACAGCCAACACTGAAGCTTTCTTT.

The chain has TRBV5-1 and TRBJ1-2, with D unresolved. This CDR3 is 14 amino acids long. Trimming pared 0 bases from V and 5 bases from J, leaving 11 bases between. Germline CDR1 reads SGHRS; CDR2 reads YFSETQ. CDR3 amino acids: CASSLAEEGYGYTF. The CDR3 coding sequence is TGCGCCAGCAGCTTGGCCGAAGAGGGATATGGCTACACCTTC.

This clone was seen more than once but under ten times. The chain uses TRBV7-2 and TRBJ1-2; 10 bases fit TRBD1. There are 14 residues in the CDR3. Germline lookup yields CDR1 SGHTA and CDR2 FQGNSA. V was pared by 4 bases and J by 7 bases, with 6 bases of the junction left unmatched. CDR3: CASSWRGQGTGYTF. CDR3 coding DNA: TGTGCCAGCAGCTGGAGGGGACAGGGGACTGGCTACACCTTC. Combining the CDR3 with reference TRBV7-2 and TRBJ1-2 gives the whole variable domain GAGVSQSPSNKVTEKGKDVELRCDPISGHTALYWYRQSLGQGLEFLIYFQGNSAPDKSGLPSDRFSAERTGGSVSTLTIQRTQQEDSAVYLCASSWRGQGTGYTFGSGTRLTVV.

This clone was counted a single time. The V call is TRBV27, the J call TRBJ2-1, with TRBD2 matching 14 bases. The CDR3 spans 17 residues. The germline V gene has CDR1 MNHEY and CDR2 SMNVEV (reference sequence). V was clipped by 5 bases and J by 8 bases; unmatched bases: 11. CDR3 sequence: CASSAQNPGLAGDEQFF. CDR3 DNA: TGTGCCAGCAGTGCCCAAAACCCGGGACTAGCGGGGGATGAGCAGTTCTTC.

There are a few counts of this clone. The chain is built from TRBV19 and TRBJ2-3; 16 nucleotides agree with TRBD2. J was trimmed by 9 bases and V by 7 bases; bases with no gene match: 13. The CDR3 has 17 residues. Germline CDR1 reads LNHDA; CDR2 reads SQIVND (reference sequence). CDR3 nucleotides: TGTGCCAGTAACCAGCCGGGACTAGCGGGGGGGCCTGTCACGCAGTATTTT. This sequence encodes CASNQPGLAGGPVTQYF.

This chain's CDR3 is CASSLGQHTGELFF. The CDR3 bases are TGTGCCAGCAGCTTGGGACAGCACACCGGGGAGCTGTTTTTT. The V call is TRBV5-5, the J call TRBJ2-2; possibly TRBD1 for D (5 bases). The CDR3 length is 14 residues. The germline gives CDR1 SGHKS, CDR2 YYEKEE (reference sequence). V was trimmed by 0 bases and J by 3 bases, leaving 6 bases between them.

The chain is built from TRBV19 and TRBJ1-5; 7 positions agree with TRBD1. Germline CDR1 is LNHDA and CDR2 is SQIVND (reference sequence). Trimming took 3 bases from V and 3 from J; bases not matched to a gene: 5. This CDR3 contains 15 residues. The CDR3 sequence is CASSIRDRNNQPQHF. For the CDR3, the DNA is TGTGCCAGTAGTATCCGGGACAGAAACAATCAGCCCCAGCATTTT.

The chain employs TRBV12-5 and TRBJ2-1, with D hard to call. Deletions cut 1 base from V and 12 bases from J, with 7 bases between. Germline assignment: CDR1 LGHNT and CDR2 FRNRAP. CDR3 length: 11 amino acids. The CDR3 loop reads CASGLGPGQFF. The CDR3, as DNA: TGTGCTAGTGGTTTGGGTCCGGGGCAGTTCTTC.

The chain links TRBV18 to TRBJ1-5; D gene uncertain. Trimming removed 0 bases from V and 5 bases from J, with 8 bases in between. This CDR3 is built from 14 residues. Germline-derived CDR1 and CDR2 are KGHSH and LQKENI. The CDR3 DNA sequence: TGTGCCAGCTCACCACCGCTGGCGGATCAGCCCCAGCATTTT. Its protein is CASSPPLADQPQHF.

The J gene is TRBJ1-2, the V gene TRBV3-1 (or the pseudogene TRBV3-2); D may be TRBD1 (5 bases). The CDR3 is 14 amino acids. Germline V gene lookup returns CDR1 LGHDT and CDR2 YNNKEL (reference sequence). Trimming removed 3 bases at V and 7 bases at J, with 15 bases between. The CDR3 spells CASSQGGRTRGYTF. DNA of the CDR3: TGTGCCAGCAGCCAGGGGGGACGGACTCGTGGCTACACCTTC.

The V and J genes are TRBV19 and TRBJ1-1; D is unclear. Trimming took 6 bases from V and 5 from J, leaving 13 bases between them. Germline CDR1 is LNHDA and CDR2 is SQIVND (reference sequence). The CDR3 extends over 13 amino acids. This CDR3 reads CASRKNGGTEAFF. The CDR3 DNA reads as TGTGCCAGTAGAAAAAATGGAGGAACTGAAGCTTTCTTT. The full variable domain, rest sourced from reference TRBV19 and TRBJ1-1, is DGGITQSPKYLFRKEGQNVTLSCEQNLNHDAMYWYRQDPGQGLRLIYYSQIVNDFQKGDIAEGYSVSREKKESFPLTVTSAQKNPTAFYLCASRKNGGTEAFFGQGTRLTVV.

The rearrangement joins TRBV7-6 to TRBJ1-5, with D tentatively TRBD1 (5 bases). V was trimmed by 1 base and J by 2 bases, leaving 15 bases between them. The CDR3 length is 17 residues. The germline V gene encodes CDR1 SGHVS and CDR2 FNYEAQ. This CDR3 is CASSLGDSPRGNQPQHF. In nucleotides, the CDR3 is TGTGCCAGCAGCTTAGGGGACTCCCCTCGGGGCAATCAGCCCCAGCATTTT. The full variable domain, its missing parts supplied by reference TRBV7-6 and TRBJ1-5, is GAGVSQSPRYKVTKRGQDVALRCDPISGHVSLYWYRQALGQGPEFLTYFNYEAQQDKSGLPNDRFSAERPEGSISTLTIQRTEQRDSAMYRCASSLGDSPRGNQPQHFGDGTRLSIL.

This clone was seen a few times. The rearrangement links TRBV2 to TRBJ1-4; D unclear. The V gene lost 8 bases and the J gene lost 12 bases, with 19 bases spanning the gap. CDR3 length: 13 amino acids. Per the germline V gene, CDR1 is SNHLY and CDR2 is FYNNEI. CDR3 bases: TGTGCCAGCTCCGAGGAGGTAATTTCGGAACTGTTTTTT. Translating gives CASSEEVISELFF.

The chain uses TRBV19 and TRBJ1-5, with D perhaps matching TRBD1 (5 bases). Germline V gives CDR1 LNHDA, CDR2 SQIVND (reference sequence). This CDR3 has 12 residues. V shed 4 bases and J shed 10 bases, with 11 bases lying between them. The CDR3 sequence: CASSTGTLPQHF. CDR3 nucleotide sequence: TGTGCCAGTAGTACCGGGACTTTACCCCAGCATTTT.

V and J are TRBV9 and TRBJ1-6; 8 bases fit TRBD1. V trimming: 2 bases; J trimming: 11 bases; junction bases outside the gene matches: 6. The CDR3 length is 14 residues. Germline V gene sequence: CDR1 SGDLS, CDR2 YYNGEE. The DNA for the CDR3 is TGTGCCAGCAGCGTGGGGGGACAGGAGCCACCCCTCCACTTT. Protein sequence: CASSVGGQEPPLHF.

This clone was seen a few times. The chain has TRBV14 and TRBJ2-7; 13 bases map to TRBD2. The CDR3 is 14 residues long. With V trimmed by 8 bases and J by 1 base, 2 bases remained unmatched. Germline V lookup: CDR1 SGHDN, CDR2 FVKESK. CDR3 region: CASGLAGVSYEQYF. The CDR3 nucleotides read TGTGCCAGCGGACTAGCGGGGGTGTCCTACGAGCAGTACTTC.

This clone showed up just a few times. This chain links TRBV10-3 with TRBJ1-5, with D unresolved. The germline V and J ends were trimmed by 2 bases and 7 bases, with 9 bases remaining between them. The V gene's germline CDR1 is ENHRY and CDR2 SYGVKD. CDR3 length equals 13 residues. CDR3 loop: CAISEEVRQPQHF. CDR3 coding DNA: TGTGCCATCAGTGAGGAGGTAAGGCAGCCCCAGCATTTT.

Here the CDR3 DNA reads TGCGCCAGCAGCTTGGACAGTATCTACGAGCAGTACTTC. This sequence encodes CASSLDSIYEQYF. The chain couples TRBV5-1 to TRBJ2-7; D is undetermined. The germline CDR1 and CDR2 sequences are SGHRS and YFSETQ. The length of the CDR3 is 13 residues. Trimming left V 0 bases short and J 3 bases short, with 7 bases between. The full variable domain, in which reference TRBV5-1 and TRBJ2-7 provide the parts outside the CDR3, is KAGVTQTPRYLIKTRGQQVTLSCSPISGHRSVSWYQQTPGQGLQFLFEYFSETQRNKGNFPGRFSGRQFSNSRSEMNVSTLELGDSALYLCASSLDSIYEQYFGPGTRLTVT.

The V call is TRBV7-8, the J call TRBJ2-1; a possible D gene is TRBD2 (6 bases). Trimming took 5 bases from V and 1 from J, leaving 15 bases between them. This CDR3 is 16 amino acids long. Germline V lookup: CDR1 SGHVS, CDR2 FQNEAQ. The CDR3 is CASSPLGGESYNEQFF. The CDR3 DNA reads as TGTGCCAGCAGCCCCTTGGGGGGTGAGTCCTACAATGAGCAGTTCTTC.

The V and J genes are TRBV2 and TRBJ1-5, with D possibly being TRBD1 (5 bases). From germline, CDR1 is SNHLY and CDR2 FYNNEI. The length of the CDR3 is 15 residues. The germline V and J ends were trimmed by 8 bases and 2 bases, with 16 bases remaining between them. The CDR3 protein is CASSGPGKRNQPQHF. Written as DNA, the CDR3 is TGTGCCAGCTCAGGGCCAGGAAAACGCAATCAGCCCCAGCATTTT.

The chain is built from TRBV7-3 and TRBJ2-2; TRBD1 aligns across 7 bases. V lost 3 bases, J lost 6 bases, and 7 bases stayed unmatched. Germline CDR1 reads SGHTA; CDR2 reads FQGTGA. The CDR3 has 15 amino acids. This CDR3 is CASSLTGQGPGELFF. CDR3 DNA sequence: TGTGCCAGCAGCTTGACAGGGCAGGGTCCCGGGGAGCTGTTTTTT.

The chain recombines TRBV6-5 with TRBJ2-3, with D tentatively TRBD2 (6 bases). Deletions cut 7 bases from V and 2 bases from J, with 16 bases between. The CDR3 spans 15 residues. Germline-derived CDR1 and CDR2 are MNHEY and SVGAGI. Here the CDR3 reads CASKVDGGYTDTQYF. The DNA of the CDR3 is TGTGCCAGCAAAGTGGACGGGGGATACACAGATACGCAGTATTTT.

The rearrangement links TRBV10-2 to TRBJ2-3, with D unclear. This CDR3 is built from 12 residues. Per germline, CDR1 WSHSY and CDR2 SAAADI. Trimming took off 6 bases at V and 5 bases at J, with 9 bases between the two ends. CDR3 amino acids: CASSWRRDTQYF. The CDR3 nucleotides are TGCGCCAGCAGCTGGCGGAGAGATACGCAGTATTTT.

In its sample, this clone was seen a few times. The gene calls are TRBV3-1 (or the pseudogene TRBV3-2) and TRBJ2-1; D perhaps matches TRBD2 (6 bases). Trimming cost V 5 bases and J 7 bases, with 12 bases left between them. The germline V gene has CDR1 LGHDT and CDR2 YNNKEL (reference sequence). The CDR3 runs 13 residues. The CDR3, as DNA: TGTGCCAGCAGCAATTCAGGGAGGAATGAGCAGTTCTTC. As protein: CASSNSGRNEQFF.

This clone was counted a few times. CDR3 in amino acids: CASSVTVNSPLHF. The DNA for the CDR3 is TGTGCCAGTAGTGTAACAGTGAATTCACCCCTCCACTTT. The rearrangement uses TRBV19 and TRBJ1-6; D not certain. The CDR3 has 13 residues. V lost 5 bases and J 7 bases, leaving 9 bases between the germline ends. CDR1 and CDR2 from the germline V gene are LNHDA and SQIVND (reference sequence). Looking up the rest from reference TRBV19 and TRBJ1-6 gives the full variable domain: DGGITQSPKYLFRKEGQNVTLSCEQNLNHDAMYWYRQDPGQGLRLIYYSQIVNDFQKGDIAEGYSVSREKKESFPLTVTSAQKNPTAFYLCASSVTVNSPLHFGNGTRLTVT.